This T cell receptor beta chain was recorded in a study of CD8+CD57+ T cells in acquired aplastic anemia. Looking at the study overall: Yields of DNA that came from sorted CD4+ and CD8+ cells averaged approximately 3.5 ug.

Whole-study results and caveats: Patients had around 30 CD8+ CDR3 sequences in common with controls (the shared set).

Profiling of TCR beta VDJ combinations and CDR3 sequences used genomic DNA as template. Each CDR3 protein is one row after TCRdb ran MiXCR on the reads. The sample lists around 180,000 distinct CDR3 sequences; over 60% were seen once. This clonotype appeared once. Its target is not known. Trimming removed 1 base from V and 6 bases from J, with 7 bases in between. This CDR3 is 12 amino acids long. Germline loops: CDR1 SQVTM, CDR2 ANQGSEA. The chain joins TRBV29-1 to TRBJ2-1; D is possibly TRBD1 (5 bases). Source material: sorted CD4+, CD8+, or CD8+CD57+ T cells (not recorded which) from PBMCs. This TCR derives from a human donor with severe aplastic anemia or a healthy control (not recorded which). The DNA for the CDR3 is TGCAGCGTTGAAGCCGACAGCAATGAGCAGTTCTTC. Its translation: CSVEADSNEQFF.